This TCR beta chain originates from a study of T-cell memory formation after mild COVID-19. This CDR3 comprises 12 residues. The ends were cut back, 6 bases at V and 3 bases at J, with 8 bases in the middle. Germline V gene data show CDR1 as MGHRA and CDR2 as YSYEKL. TCRdb ran MiXCR on the 5' RACE reads and lists one entry per CDR3 protein. The table shows around 250,000 distinct CDR3 sequences, with about 17% occurring only once. This sequence originates from a man aged 18 to 30 who had mild COVID-19 (a few samples of this study predate the infection). Cell type and time point are not known. The genes are TRBV4-1 and TRBJ1-1; D call uncertain. Sequencing input: PBMCs or a T cell subset sorted from them (not recorded which). The CDR3 DNA reads as TGCGCCAGCAGAGTGGACGACACTGAAGCTTTCTTT. Translation: CASRVDDTEAFF.